This T cell receptor beta chain is drawn from a study of blood T cell repertoires in COVID-19. Generated by immunoSEQ multiplex PCR, the TCRdb table keeps only in-frame clones and is missing some. Of 130,000 to 150,000 clones in the sample, 80% to 85% were seen once. Participants' reported clinical history set cohort assignment. The CDR3 spans 13 residues. CDR1 is SGDLS and CDR2 is YYNGEE in the germline V gene. V lost 0 bases and J 8 bases, leaving 11 bases between the germline ends. Sequencing was performed on PBMCs or T cells enriched from blood (not recorded which). V usage is TRBV9 and J usage is TRBJ1-2; D may be TRBD1 (6 bases). This receptor was identified in a woman in her forties or fifties who had been exposed to COVID-19. Here the CDR3 reads CASSVVGGRGYTF. CDR3 nucleotide sequence: TGTGCCAGCAGCGTAGTGGGGGGGCGAGGCTACACCTTC.